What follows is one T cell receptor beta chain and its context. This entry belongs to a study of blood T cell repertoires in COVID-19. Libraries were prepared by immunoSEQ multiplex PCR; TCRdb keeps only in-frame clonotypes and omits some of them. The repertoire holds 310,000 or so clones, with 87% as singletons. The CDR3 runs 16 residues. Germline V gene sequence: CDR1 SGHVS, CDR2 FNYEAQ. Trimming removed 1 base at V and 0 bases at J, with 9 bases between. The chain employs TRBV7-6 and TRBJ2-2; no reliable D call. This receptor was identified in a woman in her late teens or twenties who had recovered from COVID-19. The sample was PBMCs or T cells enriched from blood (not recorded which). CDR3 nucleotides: TGTGCCAGCAGCTTAGTGGAGATCGCGAACACCGGGGAGCTGTTTTTT. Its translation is CASSLVEIANTGELFF.